Here is one T cell receptor (beta chain) with its context. A single base separates this from a much larger clone, so it may be a read error. The record originates from a study of early T cells in non-severe SARS-CoV-2 infection. Across the study: Chains stayed unpaired after sequencing of bulk RNA from unsorted whole blood.

The CDR3 consists of 11 residues. CDR1 is SGDLS and CDR2 is YYNGEE in the germline V gene. V was pared by 3 bases and J by 2 bases, with 1 base between. cDNA molecules, individually, were tagged with unique molecular identifiers. One entry per CDR3 protein results from TCRdb running MiXCR on the 5' RACE reads. Among tens of thousands of distinct CDR3 sequences listed, approximately 12% were seen once. The sequenced sample was whole blood. The sequence derives from an adult who was a healthcare worker with PCR-confirmed SARS-CoV-2 infection or an uninfected control (not recorded which). The chain couples TRBV9 to TRBJ2-3; D unclear. CDR3 DNA sequence: TGTGCCAGCAGCGACACAGATACGCAGTATTTT. As protein: CASSDTDTQYF.